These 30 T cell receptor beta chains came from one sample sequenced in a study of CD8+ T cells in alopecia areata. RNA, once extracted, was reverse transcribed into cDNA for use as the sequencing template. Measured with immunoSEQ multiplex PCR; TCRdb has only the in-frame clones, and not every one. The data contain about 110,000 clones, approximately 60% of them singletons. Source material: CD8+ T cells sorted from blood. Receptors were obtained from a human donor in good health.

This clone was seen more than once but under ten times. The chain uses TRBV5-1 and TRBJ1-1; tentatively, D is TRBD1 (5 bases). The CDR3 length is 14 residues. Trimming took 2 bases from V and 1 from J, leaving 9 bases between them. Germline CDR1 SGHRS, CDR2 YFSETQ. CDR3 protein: CASSLIQENTEAFF. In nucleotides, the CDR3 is TGCGCCAGCAGCTTAATACAGGAGAACACTGAAGCTTTCTTT.

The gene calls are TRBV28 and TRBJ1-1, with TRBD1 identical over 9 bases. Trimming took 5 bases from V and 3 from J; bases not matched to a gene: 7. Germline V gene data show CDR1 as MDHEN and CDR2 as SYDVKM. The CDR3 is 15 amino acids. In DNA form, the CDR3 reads TGTGCCAGCAGTCCTAAACAGGGGGCGTACACTGAAGCTTTCTTT. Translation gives CASSPKQGAYTEAFF.

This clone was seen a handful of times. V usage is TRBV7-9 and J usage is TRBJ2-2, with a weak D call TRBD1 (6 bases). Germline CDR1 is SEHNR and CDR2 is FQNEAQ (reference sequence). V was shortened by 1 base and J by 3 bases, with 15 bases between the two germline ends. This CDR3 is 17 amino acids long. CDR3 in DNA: TGTGCCAGCAGCTTAGGTTTCGAGGACAGCTACACCGGGGAGCTGTTTTTT. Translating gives CASSLGFEDSYTGELFF.

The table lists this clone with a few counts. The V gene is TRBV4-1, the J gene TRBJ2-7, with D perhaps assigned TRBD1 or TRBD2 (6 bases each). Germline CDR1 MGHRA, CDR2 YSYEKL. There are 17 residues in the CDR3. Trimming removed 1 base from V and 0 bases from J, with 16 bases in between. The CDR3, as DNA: TGCGCCAGCAGCCAAGTTTGGGGGGCCTTAGCCTCCTACGAGCAGTACTTC. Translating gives CASSQVWGALASYEQYF.

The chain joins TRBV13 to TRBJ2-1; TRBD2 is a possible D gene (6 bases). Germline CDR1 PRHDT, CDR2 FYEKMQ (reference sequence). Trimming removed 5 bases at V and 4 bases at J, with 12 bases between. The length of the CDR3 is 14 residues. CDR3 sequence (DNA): TGTGCCAGCAGCCACGGGACTGATTACAATGAGCAGTTCTTC. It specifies CASSHGTDYNEQFF.

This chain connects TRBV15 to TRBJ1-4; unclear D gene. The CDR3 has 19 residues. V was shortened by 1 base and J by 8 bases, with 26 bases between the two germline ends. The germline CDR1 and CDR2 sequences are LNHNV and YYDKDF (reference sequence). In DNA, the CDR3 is TGTGCCACCAGCAGAGTATTGGTAGCCGGAGGATCGGCCAGGGAAAAACTGTTTTTT. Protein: CATSRVLVAGGSAREKLFF.

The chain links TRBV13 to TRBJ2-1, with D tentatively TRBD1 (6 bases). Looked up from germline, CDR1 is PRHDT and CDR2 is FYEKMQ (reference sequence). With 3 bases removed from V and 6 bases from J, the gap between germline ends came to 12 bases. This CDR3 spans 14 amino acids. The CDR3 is CASSFGRGGNEQFF. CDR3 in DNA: TGTGCCAGCAGCTTTGGTCGAGGGGGCAATGAGCAGTTCTTC.

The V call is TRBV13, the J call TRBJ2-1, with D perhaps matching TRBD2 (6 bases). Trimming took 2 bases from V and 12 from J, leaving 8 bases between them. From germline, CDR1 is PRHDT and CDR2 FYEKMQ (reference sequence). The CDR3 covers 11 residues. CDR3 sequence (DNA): TGTGCCAGCAGCTTACTAGCGACGCAGTTCTTC. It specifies CASSLLATQFF.

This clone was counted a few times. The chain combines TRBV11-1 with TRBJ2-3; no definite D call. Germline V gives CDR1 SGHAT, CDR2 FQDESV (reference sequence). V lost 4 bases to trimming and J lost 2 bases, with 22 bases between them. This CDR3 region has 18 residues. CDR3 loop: CASSSPISSSGHTDTQYF. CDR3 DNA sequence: TGTGCCAGCAGCTCACCCATTTCTTCGTCGGGCCACACAGATACGCAGTATTTT.

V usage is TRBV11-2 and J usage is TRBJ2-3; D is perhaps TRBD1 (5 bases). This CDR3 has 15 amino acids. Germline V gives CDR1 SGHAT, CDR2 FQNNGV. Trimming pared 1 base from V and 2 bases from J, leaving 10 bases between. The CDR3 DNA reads TGTGCCAGCAGCTTAGTTGGGGCGAACACAGATACGCAGTATTTT. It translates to CASSLVGANTDTQYF.

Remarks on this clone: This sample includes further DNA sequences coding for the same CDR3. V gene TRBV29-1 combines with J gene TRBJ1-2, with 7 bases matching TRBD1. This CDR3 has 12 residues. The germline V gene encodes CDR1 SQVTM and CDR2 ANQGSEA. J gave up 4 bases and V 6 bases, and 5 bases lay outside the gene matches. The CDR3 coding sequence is TGCAGCGTGGTACAGGGGCCCTATGGCTACACCTTC. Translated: CSVVQGPYGYTF.

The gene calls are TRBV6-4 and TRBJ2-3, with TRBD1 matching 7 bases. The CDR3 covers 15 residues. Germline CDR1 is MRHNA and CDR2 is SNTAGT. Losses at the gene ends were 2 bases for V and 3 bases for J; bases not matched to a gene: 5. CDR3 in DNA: TGTGCCAGCAGTGACCACAGGGGAAGTACAGATACGCAGTATTTT. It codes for CASSDHRGSTDTQYF.

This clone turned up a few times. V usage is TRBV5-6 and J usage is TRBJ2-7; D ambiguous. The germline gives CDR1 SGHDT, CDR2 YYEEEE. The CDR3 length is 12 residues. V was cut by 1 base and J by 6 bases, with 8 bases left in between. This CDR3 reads CASSLRTGEQYF. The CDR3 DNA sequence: TGTGCCAGCAGCTTGAGGACGGGCGAGCAGTACTTC. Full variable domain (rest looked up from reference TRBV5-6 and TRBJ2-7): DAGVTQSPTHLIKTRGQQVTLRCSPKSGHDTVSWYQQALGQGPQFIFQYYEEEERQRGNFPDRFSGHQFPNYSSELNVNALLLGDSALYLCASSLRTGEQYFGPGTRLTVT.

The CDR3 loop is CASSGGAPSSYEQYF. CDR3 DNA: TGTGCCAGCAGTGGCGGGGCGCCCTCCTCCTACGAGCAGTACTTC. The J gene is TRBJ2-7, the V gene TRBV2; TRBD2 might be the D (6 bases). V shed 4 bases and J shed 0 bases, with 13 bases lying between them. Germline lookup yields CDR1 SNHLY and CDR2 FYNNEI. CDR3 length: 15 residues.

The chain's CDR3 is CASSPQTGPTYNEQFF. The CDR3 DNA reads as TGTGCCAGCAGCCCCCAGACTGGACCGACCTACAATGAGCAGTTCTTC. The chain links TRBV7-9 to TRBJ2-1, with unresolved D. Germline V gene data show CDR1 as SEHNR and CDR2 as FQNEAQ (reference sequence). This CDR3 has 16 amino acids. V was shortened by 5 bases and J by 2 bases, with 16 bases between the two germline ends.

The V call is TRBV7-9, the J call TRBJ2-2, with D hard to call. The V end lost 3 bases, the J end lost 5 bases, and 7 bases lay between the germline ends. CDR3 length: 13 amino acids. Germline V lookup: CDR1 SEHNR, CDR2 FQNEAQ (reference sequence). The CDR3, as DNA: TGTGCCAGCAGCTTCTCTTCAACCGGGGAGCTGTTTTTT. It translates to CASSFSSTGELFF.

The CDR3 region is CASSQALAAYNEQFF. CDR3 in DNA: TGTGCCAGCAGTCAGGCACTAGCGGCCTACAATGAGCAGTTCTTC. This chain uses TRBV7-3 with TRBJ2-1; TRBD2 agrees at 8 bases. The CDR3 length is 15 residues. V lost 6 bases to trimming and J lost 2 bases; unmatched junction nucleotides: 6. The V gene's germline CDR1 is SGHTA and CDR2 FQGTGA.

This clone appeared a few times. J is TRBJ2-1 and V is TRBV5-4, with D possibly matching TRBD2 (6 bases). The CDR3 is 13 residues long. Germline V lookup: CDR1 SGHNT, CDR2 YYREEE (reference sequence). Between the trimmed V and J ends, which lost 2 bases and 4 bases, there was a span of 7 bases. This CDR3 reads CASSFGGYNEQFF. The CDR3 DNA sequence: TGTGCCAGCAGCTTCGGGGGTTACAATGAGCAGTTCTTC.

CDR3 in DNA: TGTGCCAGCAGCTTAAGCGTCGGGGAGCTGTTTTTT. This gives the protein CASSLSVGELFF. The rearrangement links TRBV7-9 to TRBJ2-2; no definite D call. The CDR3 consists of 12 residues. CDR1 SEHNR and CDR2 FQNEAQ come from the germline V gene (reference sequence). Trimming removed 2 bases at V and 7 bases at J, with 5 bases between.

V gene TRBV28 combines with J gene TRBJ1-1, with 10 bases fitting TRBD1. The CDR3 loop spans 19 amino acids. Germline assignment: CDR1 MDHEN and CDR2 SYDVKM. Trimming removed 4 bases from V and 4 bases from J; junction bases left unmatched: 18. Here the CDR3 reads CASSSTGGYWSSAGTEAFF. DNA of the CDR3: TGTGCCAGCAGTTCGACAGGGGGCTATTGGTCGTCAGCGGGCACTGAAGCTTTCTTT.

The CDR3 coding sequence is TGCAGCGTTGCCGGGACAGAAAACGGGAGGTATGGCTACACCTTC. Protein: CSVAGTENGRYGYTF. The chain links TRBV29-1 to TRBJ1-2; 7 bases match TRBD1. This CDR3 has 15 residues. Germline values: CDR1 SQVTM, CDR2 ANQGSEA. The V gene end was trimmed by 4 bases and the J gene end by 5 bases; junction bases not matched to a gene: 13.

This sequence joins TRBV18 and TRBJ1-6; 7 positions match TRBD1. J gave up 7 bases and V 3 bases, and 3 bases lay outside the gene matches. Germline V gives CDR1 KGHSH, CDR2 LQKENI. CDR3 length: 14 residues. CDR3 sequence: CASSPTGDNSPLHF. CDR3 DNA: TGTGCCAGCTCACCTACAGGGGACAATTCACCCCTCCACTTT.

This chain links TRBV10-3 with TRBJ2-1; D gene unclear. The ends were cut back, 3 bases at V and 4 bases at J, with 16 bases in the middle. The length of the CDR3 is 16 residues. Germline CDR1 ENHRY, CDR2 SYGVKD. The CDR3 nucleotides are TGTGCCATCAGTGACTTTCTATGGCGGATGTACAATGAGCAGTTCTTC. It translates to CAISDFLWRMYNEQFF.

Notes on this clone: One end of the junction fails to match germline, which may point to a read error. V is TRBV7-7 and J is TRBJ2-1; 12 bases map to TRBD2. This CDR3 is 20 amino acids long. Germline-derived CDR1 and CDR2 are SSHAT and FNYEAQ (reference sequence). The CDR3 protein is CASNPRSLAGGLYPYNEQFF. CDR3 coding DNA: TGTGCTAGCAACCCCCGTTCACTAGCGGGGGGCCTTTACCCGTACAATGAGCAGTTCTTC.

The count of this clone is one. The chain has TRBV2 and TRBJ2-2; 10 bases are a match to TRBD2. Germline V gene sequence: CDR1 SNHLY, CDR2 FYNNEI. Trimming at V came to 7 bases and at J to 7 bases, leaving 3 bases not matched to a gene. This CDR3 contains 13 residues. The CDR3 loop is CASMGLAIGELFF. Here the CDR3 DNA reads TGTGCCAGCATGGGACTAGCGATCGGGGAGCTGTTTTTT.

As DNA, the CDR3 is TGTGCCACCAGCAGAGATCTGAACAGACATTCACCCCTCCACTTT. This sequence encodes CATSRDLNRHSPLHF. The rearrangement uses TRBV15 and TRBJ1-6; no clear D gene. Germline V lookup: CDR1 LNHNV, CDR2 YYDKDF (reference sequence). This CDR3 contains 15 residues. V was cut by 0 bases and J by 8 bases, with 11 bases left in between.

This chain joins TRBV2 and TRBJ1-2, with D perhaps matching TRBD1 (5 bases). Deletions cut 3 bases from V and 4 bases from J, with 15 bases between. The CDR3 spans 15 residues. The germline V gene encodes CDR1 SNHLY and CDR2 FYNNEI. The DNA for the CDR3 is TGTGCCAGCAGTGAGACCGGCGGGGCCCTCTATGGCTACACCTTC. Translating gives CASSETGGALYGYTF. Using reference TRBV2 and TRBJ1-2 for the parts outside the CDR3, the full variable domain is EPEVTQTPSHQVTQMGQEVILRCVPISNHLYFYWYRQILGQKVEFLVSFYNNEISEKSEIFDDQFSVERPDGSNFTLKIRSTKLEDSAMYFCASSETGGALYGYTFGSGTRLTVV.

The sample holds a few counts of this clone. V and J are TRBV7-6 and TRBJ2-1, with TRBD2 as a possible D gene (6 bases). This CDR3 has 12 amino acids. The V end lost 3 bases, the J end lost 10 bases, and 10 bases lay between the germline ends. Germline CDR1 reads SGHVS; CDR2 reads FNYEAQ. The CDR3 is CASSFRGTEQFF. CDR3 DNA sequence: TGTGCCAGCAGCTTCCGGGGGACGGAGCAGTTCTTC.

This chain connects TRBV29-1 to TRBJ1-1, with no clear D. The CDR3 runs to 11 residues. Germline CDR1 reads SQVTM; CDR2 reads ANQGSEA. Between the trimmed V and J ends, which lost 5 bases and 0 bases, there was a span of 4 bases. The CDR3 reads CSVNVNTEAFF. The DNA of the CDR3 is TGCAGCGTTAACGTGAACACTGAAGCTTTCTTT.

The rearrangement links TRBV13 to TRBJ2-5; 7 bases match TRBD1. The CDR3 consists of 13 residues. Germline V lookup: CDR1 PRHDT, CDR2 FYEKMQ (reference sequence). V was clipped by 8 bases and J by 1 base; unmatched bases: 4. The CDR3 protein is CASGDRVQETQYF. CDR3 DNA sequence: TGTGCCAGCGGAGACAGGGTCCAAGAGACCCAGTACTTC.